The 19 T cell receptor beta chains below all came from one sample that was sequenced in a study of blood T cell repertoires in COVID-19. Method: immunoSEQ multiplex PCR; TCRdb's copy keeps in-frame clones and lacks some. The sample records about 130,000 clones, roughly four fifths being singletons. The sample was PBMCs or T cells enriched from blood (not recorded which). The origin of the receptors is a man aged 25 to 45 who had recovered from COVID-19.

The V and J genes are TRBV3-1 (or the pseudogene TRBV3-2) and TRBJ2-5; 8 bases match TRBD2. The CDR3 sequence is 18 residues long. Looked up from germline, CDR1 is LGHDT and CDR2 is YNNKEL (reference sequence). With V trimmed by 0 bases and J by 5 bases, 14 bases remained unmatched. CDR3 bases: TGTGCCAGCAGCCAAGATTGGAGGGGACTAGGCGGGTGGGAGACCCAGTACTTC. Its protein product is CASSQDWRGLGGWETQYF.

The chain has TRBV27 and TRBJ1-1, with D perhaps TRBD1 (6 bases). In germline, CDR1 is MNHEY, CDR2 SMNVEV (reference sequence). The germline V and J ends were trimmed by 0 bases and 3 bases, with 11 bases remaining between them. The CDR3 loop spans 15 amino acids. The DNA for the CDR3 is TGTGCCAGCAGTTTATCAGCAGGGGTCGACACTGAAGCTTTCTTT. Its protein is CASSLSAGVDTEAFF.

This clone was recorded only once. The chain links TRBV28 to TRBJ1-1; D might be TRBD1 (5 bases). CDR1 and CDR2 from the germline V gene are MDHEN and SYDVKM. The V end was cut by 4 bases, the J end by 3 bases, with 15 bases between. The CDR3 spans 15 residues. The CDR3 DNA follows: TGTGCCAGCAGTTCCGGGGGACCGCTCGACACTGAAGCTTTCTTT. It yields the protein CASSSGGPLDTEAFF.

The rearrangement links TRBV2 to TRBJ2-1; possible D gene TRBD1, 6 bases. The CDR3 length is 16 residues. Trimming cost V 6 bases and J 7 bases, with 22 bases left between them. Germline V gives CDR1 SNHLY, CDR2 FYNNEI. This chain's CDR3 is CASSVLRTALDNEQFF. The CDR3 DNA is TGTGCCAGCAGCGTGCTGAGGACAGCACTTGATAATGAGCAGTTCTTC.

This clone was seen once. This rearrangement joins TRBV7-9 to TRBJ2-3; D is possibly TRBD2 (6 bases). Trimming stripped 5 bases from V and 2 bases from J, with 14 bases between. The germline V gene has CDR1 SEHNR and CDR2 FQNEAQ (reference sequence). The CDR3 is 15 amino acids. CDR3 in amino acids: CASSPAGRDTDTQYF. CDR3 sequence (DNA): TGTGCCAGCAGCCCCGCCGGGAGAGACACAGATACGCAGTATTTT.

This clone was recorded only once. The V call is TRBV27, the J call TRBJ2-7; TRBD1 matches 9 bases. The CDR3 length is 15 residues. Germline loops: CDR1 MNHEY, CDR2 SMNVEV (reference sequence). V shed 1 base, J shed 5 bases, and the junction held 6 bases outside the gene matches. The CDR3 loop is CASSLWGQGNNEQYF. CDR3 coding DNA: TGTGCCAGCAGTTTATGGGGACAGGGAAATAACGAGCAGTACTTC.

V gene TRBV5-1 combines with J gene TRBJ1-3; the match to TRBD1 covers 9 bases. This CDR3 region has 18 residues. CDR1 is SGHRS, CDR2 YFSETQ, per germline. Trimming took 4 bases from V and 0 from J; bases not matched to a gene: 11. Here the CDR3 DNA reads TGCGCCAGCAGCCCCCCCCGGACAGGGGCGAGCTCTGGAAACACCATATATTTT. This gives the protein CASSPPRTGASSGNTIYF. Full variable domain (missing parts from reference TRBV5-1 and TRBJ1-3): KAGVTQTPRYLIKTRGQQVTLSCSPISGHRSVSWYQQTPGQGLQFLFEYFSETQRNKGNFPGRFSGRQFSNSRSEMNVSTLELGDSALYLCASSPPRTGASSGNTIYFGEGSWLTVV.

CDR3 bases: TGTGCCAGCAGCTTAACCCGGGACACGTTTGAAGCTTTCTTT. It yields the protein CASSLTRDTFEAFF. The chain uses TRBV7-2 and TRBJ1-1, with a tentative D call TRBD1 (6 bases). Germline V gene data show CDR1 as SGHTA and CDR2 as FQGNSA. The CDR3 runs to 14 residues. V was clipped by 2 bases and J by 7 bases, with 14 bases between them.

The CDR3 reads CASSPWASGSRNEQFF. DNA for the CDR3: TGTGCCAGCAGCCCATGGGCTAGCGGGAGTAGGAATGAGCAGTTCTTC. The J gene is TRBJ2-1, the V gene TRBV9; the match to TRBD2 covers 10 bases. The CDR3 runs to 16 residues. The germline V gene encodes CDR1 SGDLS and CDR2 YYNGEE. The V and J ends lost 4 bases and 7 bases, in that order; junction bases with no gene match: 11.

The V gene is TRBV4-1, the J gene TRBJ1-2, with D perhaps TRBD1 (5 bases). The CDR3 totals 14 residues. V was shortened by 0 bases and J by 4 bases, with 9 bases between the two germline ends. From germline, CDR1 is MGHRA and CDR2 YSYEKL. CDR3 region: CASSQDTGVYGYTF. CDR3 DNA: TGCGCCAGCAGCCAAGATACAGGAGTCTATGGCTACACCTTC.

V and J are TRBV6-5 and TRBJ1-2; TRBD1 matches at 7 bases. The CDR3 covers 14 residues. Germline CDR1 reads MNHEY; CDR2 reads SVGAGI. V gave up 6 bases and J gave up 4 bases; unmatched junction bases: 8. Here the CDR3 reads CASRTRGASYGYTF. The CDR3 DNA sequence: TGTGCCAGCAGAACCAGGGGGGCAAGCTATGGCTACACCTTC.

This clone was counted a few times. The chain carries TRBV5-4 and TRBJ2-7, with D perhaps TRBD2 (5 bases). In germline, CDR1 is SGHNT, CDR2 YYREEE (reference sequence). Trimming stripped 4 bases from V and 6 bases from J, with 17 bases between. This CDR3 spans 14 amino acids. DNA of the CDR3: TGTGCCAGCAGCCACCCTAGTAAGAGCGGCGAGCAGTACTTC. Translating gives CASSHPSKSGEQYF. The whole variable domain, filled in from reference TRBV5-4 and TRBJ2-7, reads ETGVTQSPTHLIKTRGQQVTLRCSSQSGHNTVSWYQQALGQGPQFIFQYYREEENGRGNFPPRFSGLQFPNYSSELNVNALELDDSALYLCASSHPSKSGEQYFGPGTRLTVT.

This clone was detected once. This chain connects TRBV19 to TRBJ2-2; D might be TRBD2 (6 bases). V shed 1 base and J shed 6 bases, with 6 bases lying between them. The germline CDR1 and CDR2 sequences are LNHDA and SQIVND (reference sequence). The CDR3 contains 13 residues. In DNA, the CDR3 is TGTGCCAGTAGTATAGCGGGAGCCGGGGAGCTGTTTTTT. Its protein product is CASSIAGAGELFF.

This chain connects TRBV19 to TRBJ1-6; TRBD1 is a possible D gene (6 bases). The CDR3 length is 15 residues. The V gene's germline CDR1 is LNHDA and CDR2 SQIVND (reference sequence). With 5 bases removed from V and 6 bases from J, the gap between germline ends came to 14 bases. The CDR3 loop reads CASSEDRTGNSPLHF. CDR3 in DNA: TGTGCCAGTAGTGAAGACAGGACGGGTAATTCACCCCTCCACTTT.

The V and J genes are TRBV4-1 and TRBJ1-1, with 8 nucleotides matching TRBD1. Trimming removed 0 bases from V and 2 bases from J; junction bases left unmatched: 11. This CDR3 has 18 amino acids. Germline loops: CDR1 MGHRA, CDR2 YSYEKL. For the CDR3, the DNA is TGCGCCAGCAGCCAAGATATAACCCGGACAGGGATAAACACTGAAGCTTTCTTT. Translation gives CASSQDITRTGINTEAFF.

This clone was seen once. V and J are TRBV6-1 and TRBJ2-1; 10 positions match TRBD1. The CDR3 is made up of 16 amino acids. Germline V gene data show CDR1 as MNHNS and CDR2 as SASEGT. V gave up 3 bases and J gave up 4 bases; unmatched junction bases: 6. For the CDR3, the DNA is TGTGCCAGCAGTGACCCGGGACAGGGGATATACAATGAGCAGTTCTTC. Its translation: CASSDPGQGIYNEQFF.

CDR3: CASSQWGRSGETQYF. CDR3 sequence (DNA): TGTGCCAGCAGCCAGTGGGGGCGGAGTGGAGAGACCCAGTACTTC. The genes are TRBV14 and TRBJ2-5; TRBD1 is a possible D gene (6 bases). Germline values: CDR1 SGHDN, CDR2 FVKESK. There are 15 residues in the CDR3. The V gene lost 3 bases and the J gene lost 4 bases, with 15 bases spanning the gap.

The chain joins TRBV5-6 to TRBJ2-1; D ambiguous. Between the trimmed V and J ends, which lost 0 bases and 10 bases, there was a span of 8 bases. Germline CDR1 and CDR2: SGHDT and YYEEEE. This CDR3 has 12 residues. For the CDR3, the DNA is TGTGCCAGCAGCTTGGAGTACGGGGAGCAGTTCTTC. It is translated as CASSLEYGEQFF.

The V gene is TRBV7-9, the J gene TRBJ1-2; D unclear. V lost 1 base and J 8 bases, leaving 8 bases between the germline ends. This CDR3 has 12 amino acids. Germline CDR1 and CDR2: SEHNR and FQNEAQ (reference sequence). The CDR3 sequence is CASSLENGGYTF. In nucleotides, the CDR3 is TGTGCCAGCAGCTTAGAAAATGGCGGCTACACCTTC.